The present entry profiles one T cell receptor (beta chain) with its context. These data are taken from a study of blood T cell repertoires in COVID-19. Study information: Acute-phase and convalescent COVID-19 samples originated in the United States, Italy and Spain. The analysed material was cDNA or gDNA that came from T cells, B-cell-depleted T cells, or PBMCs.

The CDR3 covers 14 residues. The V gene lost 5 bases and the J gene lost 4 bases, with 14 bases spanning the gap. CDR1 is LGHDT, CDR2 YNNKEL, per germline (reference sequence). Original analysis: Nucleated cell counts were estimated from reference gene primer amplification. Clones were read by immunoSEQ multiplex PCR, and TCRdb kept only the in-frame ones, dropping some. V and J calls and clone size come straight from that table; D and trimming were deduced from the DNA. The sample carries hundreds of thousands of clones, approximately 90% recorded once. The sample consisted of peripheral blood. The receptor was derived from a woman aged 18 to 35 who had recovered from COVID-19. The V call is TRBV3-1 (or the pseudogene TRBV3-2), the J call TRBJ1-1; D not resolved. The CDR3 spells CASSSVPSGTEAFF. In nucleotides, the CDR3 is TGTGCCAGCAGCTCGGTCCCTTCAGGCACTGAAGCTTTCTTT.